The T cell receptor (beta chain) under discussion was sequenced for a study of Ad26.COV2.S vaccination and SARS-CoV-2 variants. Germline loops: CDR1 MNHEY, CDR2 SVGEGT. The CDR3 spans 15 residues. After removal of 2 bases from V and 4 bases from J, the junction contained 5 bases not matched to a gene. Clones were sequenced by immunoSEQ multiplex PCR, and TCRdb holds only the in-frame ones, with some missing. The profile shows roughly 330,000 clones, roughly 90% of them singletons. Treatment meaning: approximately 18 received Ad26.COV2.S at low or high dose, single or two shots; several received placebo; per-sample allocation not given. The study sampled participants on day 63 after the first vaccine or placebo injection.

The receptor's source is a person between 18 and 60 years old who received the Ad26.COV2.S COVID-19 vaccine or a placebo. The material sequenced was peripheral blood, taken in a trial of Ad26.COV2.S vaccine versus placebo. This chain links TRBV6-2 or TRBV6-3 with TRBJ1-2, with TRBD1 identical over 9 bases. CDR3 region: CASSYPGTGSYGYTF. The CDR3 bases are TGTGCCAGCAGTTACCCCGGGACAGGGAGCTATGGCTACACCTTC.